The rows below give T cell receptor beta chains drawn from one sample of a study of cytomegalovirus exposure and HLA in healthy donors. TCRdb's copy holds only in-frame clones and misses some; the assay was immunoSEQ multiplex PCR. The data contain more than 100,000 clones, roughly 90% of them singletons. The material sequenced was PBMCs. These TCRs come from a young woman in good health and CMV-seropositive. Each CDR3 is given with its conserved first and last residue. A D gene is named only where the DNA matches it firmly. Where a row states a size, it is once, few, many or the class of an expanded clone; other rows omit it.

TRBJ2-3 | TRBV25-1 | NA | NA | CASSETWDTQYF | TGTGCCAGCAGTGAAACTTGGGATACGCAGTATTTT
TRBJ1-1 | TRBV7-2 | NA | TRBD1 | CASSLALYAGGTEAFF | TGTGCCAGCAGCTTAGCGCTCTACGCAGGGGGCACTGAAGCTTTCTTT
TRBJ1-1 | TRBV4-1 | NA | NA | CASSQDQGLVIMNTEAFF | TGCGCCAGCAGCCAAGACCAGGGCCTAGTTATAATGAACACTGAAGCTTTCTTT
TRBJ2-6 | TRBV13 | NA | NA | CASSLEGRQVLGANVLTF | TGTGCCAGCAGCTTAGAAGGCAGGCAGGTCTTAGGGGCCAACGTCCTGACTTTC
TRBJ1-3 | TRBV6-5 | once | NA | CASSYSREVSGNTIYF | TGTGCCAGCAGTTACTCCAGGGAAGTGTCTGGAAACACCATATATTTT
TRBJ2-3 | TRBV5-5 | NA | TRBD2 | CASSRTSGGNTDTQYF | TGTGCCAGCAGCCGGACTAGCGGGGGGAACACAGATACGCAGTATTTT
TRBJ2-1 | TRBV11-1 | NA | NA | CASSSLLNEQFF | TGTGCCAGCAGTTCCCTACTCAATGAGCAGTTCTTC
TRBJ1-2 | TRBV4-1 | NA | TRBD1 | CASSVPGQGANYGYTF | TGCGCCAGCAGCGTTCCGGGACAGGGGGCGAATTATGGCTACACCTTC
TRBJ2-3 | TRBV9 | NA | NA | CASSGLGGGPFSTDTQYF | TGTGCCAGCAGCGGACTCGGCGGGGGCCCCTTTTCCACAGATACGCAGTATTTT
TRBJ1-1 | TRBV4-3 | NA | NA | CASSQDWRGFAEAFF | TGCGCCAGCAGCCAAGATTGGCGGGGTTTCGCTGAAGCTTTCTTT
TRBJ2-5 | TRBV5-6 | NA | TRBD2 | CASESASGSGETQYF | TGTGCCAGCGAATCGGCTAGCGGGAGTGGAGAGACCCAGTACTTC
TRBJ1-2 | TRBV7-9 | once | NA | CASSSPLVFGYTF | TGTGCCAGCAGCAGCCCCCTCGTTTTTGGCTACACCTTC
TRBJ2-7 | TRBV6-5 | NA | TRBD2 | CASSQGLVSYEQYF | TGTGCCAGCAGTCAGGGACTAGTCTCCTACGAGCAGTACTTC
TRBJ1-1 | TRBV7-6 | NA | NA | CASSSSDWDTEAFF | TGTGCCAGCAGCTCATCGGACTGGGACACTGAAGCTTTCTTT
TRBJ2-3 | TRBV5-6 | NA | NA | CASSAAGDTQYF | TGTGCCAGCAGCGCGGCGGGAGATACGCAGTATTTT
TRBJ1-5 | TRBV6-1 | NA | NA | CASSGLRQLLYSNQPQHF | TGTGCCAGCAGTGGACTTCGACAGCTCCTATATAGCAATCAGCCCCAGCATTTT
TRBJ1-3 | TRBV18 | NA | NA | CASSPLWGTGNTIYF | TGTGCCAGCTCACCATTGTGGGGGACAGGAAACACCATATATTTT
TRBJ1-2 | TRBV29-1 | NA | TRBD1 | CSVLTGESNYGYTF | TGCAGCGTTCTGACAGGGGAATCTAACTATGGCTACACCTTC
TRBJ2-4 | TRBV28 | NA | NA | CASSSLGGLGKNIQYF | TGTGCCAGCAGTTCCCTGGGGGGGCTCGGTAAAAACATTCAGTACTTC
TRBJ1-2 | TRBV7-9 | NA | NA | CASSAGEGLEYGYTF | TGTGCCAGCAGCGCTGGGGAGGGACTGGAGTATGGCTACACCTTC
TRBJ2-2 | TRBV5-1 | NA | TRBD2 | CASSLEAGGRSNTGELFF | TGCGCCAGCAGCTTGGAGGCGGGAGGGCGGTCGAACACCGGGGAGCTGTTTTTT
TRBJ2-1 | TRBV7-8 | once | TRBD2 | CASSLEGGYNEQFF | TGTGCCAGCAGCTTAGAGGGAGGGTACAATGAGCAGTTCTTC
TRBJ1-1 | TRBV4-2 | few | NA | CASSHSPTGNTEAFF | TGTGCCAGCAGCCATAGCCCCACGGGGAACACTGAAGCTTTCTTT
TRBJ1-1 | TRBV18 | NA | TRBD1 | CASSLGQGNTEAFF | TGTGCCAGCTCACTGGGACAGGGGAACACTGAAGCTTTCTTT
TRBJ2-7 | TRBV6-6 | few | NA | CASSYGRGSYEQYF | TGTGCCAGCAGTTACGGCAGGGGAAGCTACGAGCAGTACTTC
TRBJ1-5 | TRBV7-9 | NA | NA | CASSLVFQGERGQPQHF | TGTGCCAGCAGCTTAGTCTTTCAAGGAGAAAGGGGCCAGCCCCAGCATTTT
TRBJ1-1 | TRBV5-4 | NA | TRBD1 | CASSAGQLTNTEAFF | TGTGCCAGCAGCGCGGGACAGCTCACGAACACTGAAGCTTTCTTT
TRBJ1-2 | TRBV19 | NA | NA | CASSFQDYGYTF | TGTGCCAGTAGTTTTCAGGACTATGGCTACACCTTC
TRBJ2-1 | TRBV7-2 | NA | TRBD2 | CASSPNGLAGRGEQFF | TGTGCCAGCAGCCCAAATGGACTAGCGGGGAGGGGGGAGCAGTTCTTC
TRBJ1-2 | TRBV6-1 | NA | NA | CASSDQTAYGYTF | TGTGCCAGCAGTGACCAGACAGCCTATGGCTACACCTTC
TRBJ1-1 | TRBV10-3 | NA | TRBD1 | CAIRGTERTEAFF | TGTGCCATCAGGGGGACAGAAAGAACTGAAGCTTTCTTT
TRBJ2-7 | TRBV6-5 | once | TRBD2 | CASGLAGGTYEQYF | TGTGCCAGCGGACTAGCGGGGGGGACCTACGAGCAGTACTTC
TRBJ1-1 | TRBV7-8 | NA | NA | CASSLLALTLDTEAFF | TGTGCCAGCAGCTTACTAGCTTTAACCTTGGACACTGAAGCTTTCTTT
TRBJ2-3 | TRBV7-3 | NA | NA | CASSAQGFTDTQYF | TGTGCCAGCAGCGCCCAGGGTTTTACAGATACGCAGTATTTT
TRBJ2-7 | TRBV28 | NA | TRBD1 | CASSSGTGFIYEQYF | TGTGCCAGCAGTTCCGGGACAGGGTTCATCTACGAGCAGTACTTC
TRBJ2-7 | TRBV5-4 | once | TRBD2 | CASSSGLAGGYEQYF | TGTGCCAGCAGCTCGGGACTAGCGGGAGGCTACGAGCAGTACTTC
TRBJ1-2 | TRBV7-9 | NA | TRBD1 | CASSPRTGSTF | TGTGCCAGCAGCCCCCGGACAGGTTCGACCTTC
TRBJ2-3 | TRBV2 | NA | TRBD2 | CASSELAGFTDTQYF | TGTGCCAGCAGTGAACTAGCGGGATTCACAGATACGCAGTATTTT
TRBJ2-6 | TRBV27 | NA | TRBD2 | CASSILAYGQRSGANVLTF | TGTGCCAGCAGTATACTAGCGTATGGCCAACGGTCTGGGGCCAACGTCCTGACTTTC
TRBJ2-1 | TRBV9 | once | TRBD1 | CAPRGQGKNNEQFF | TGTGCCCCCAGGGGACAGGGTAAGAACAATGAGCAGTTCTTC
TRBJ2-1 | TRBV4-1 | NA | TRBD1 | CASSPRGGTGGDEQFF | TGCGCCAGCAGCCCCCGGGGGGGGACAGGGGGGGATGAGCAGTTCTTC
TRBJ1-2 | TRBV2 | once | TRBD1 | CASSQGAIFETENINYGYTF | TGTGCCAGCAGTCAGGGGGCTATCTTTGAGACCGAAAATATCAACTATGGCTACACCTTC
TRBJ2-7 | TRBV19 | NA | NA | CASSISRGPPDEQYF | TGTGCCAGTAGTATCAGCAGAGGGCCTCCGGACGAGCAGTACTTC
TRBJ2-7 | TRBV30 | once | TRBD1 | CAWSVIWTGTYEQYF | TGTGCCTGGAGTGTAATTTGGACAGGGACCTACGAGCAGTACTTC
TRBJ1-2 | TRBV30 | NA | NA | CAWSPGGAGYTF | TGTGCCTGGAGTCCCGGCGGGGCGGGCTACACCTTC
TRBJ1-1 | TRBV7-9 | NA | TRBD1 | CASSLVGTGGTNTEAFF | TGTGCCAGCAGCTTAGTCGGGACAGGGGGTACCAACACTGAAGCTTTCTTT
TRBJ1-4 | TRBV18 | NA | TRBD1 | CASSRQVQGSEKLFF | TGTGCCAGCTCACGACAGGTACAGGGGAGTGAAAAACTGTTTTTT
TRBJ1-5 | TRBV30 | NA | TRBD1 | CAWSRRGNQPQHF | TGTGCCTGGAGTCGCAGGGGGAATCAGCCCCAGCATTTT
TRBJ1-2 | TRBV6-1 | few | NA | CASRLGQSSHGYTF | TGTGCCAGCAGGTTGGGCCAATCATCGCATGGCTACACCTTC
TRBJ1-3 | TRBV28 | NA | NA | CASSPAGNTIYF | TGTGCCAGCTCCCCTGCGGGAAACACCATATATTTT